The 27 T cell receptor beta chains below all came from one sample that was sequenced in a study of T cell clonality in common variable immunodeficiency. Study-level points and caveats: Common variable immunodeficiency TCR beta sequences reportedly had fewer deletions and N-nucleotide insertions.

What these receptors recognize is not known. Data came from immunoSEQ multiplex PCR; TCRdb stores just in-frame clones and leaves some out. The repertoire shows 25,000 to 35,000 clones, none seen only once; the top ten take around 3%. Sequenced sample: peripheral blood mononuclear cells. All receptors derive from a human donor with common variable immunodeficiency.

This clone was detected only a few times. The missing CDR3 end, 3 residues past where the read stops, is filled in from the germline J gene. The rearrangement uses TRBV6-1 and TRBJ1-5; D is possibly TRBD1 (5 bases). The V and J ends lost 1 base and 4 bases respectively, with 11 bases between them. The germline CDR1 and CDR2 sequences are MNHNS and SASEGT. The CDR3 extends over 15 amino acids. The covered CDR3 bases are TGTGCCAGCAGTGAAGGCCAGGGATTGAATCAGCCC. This translates into CASSEGQGLNQP. The entire CDR3 sequence reads CASSEGQGLNQPQHF.

In its sample, this clone was seen many times. Coverage ceases 3 residues before the CDR3 finishes, and the germline J gene fills in the end. V and J are TRBV2 and TRBJ1-2; 7 nucleotides line up with TRBD1. V gave up 6 bases and J gave up 2 bases; unmatched junction bases: 6. This CDR3 region has 14 residues. Germline CDR1 SNHLY, CDR2 FYNNEI. The CDR3 bases that were read are TGTGCCAGCAGCCGCGGGACAGCGAACTATGGC. Encoded protein: CASSRGTANYG. In full, the CDR3 reads CASSRGTANYGYTF.

At least ten counts were recorded for this clone. The read ends 3 residues shy of where the CDR3 ends; the end is completed using the germline J gene. The J gene is TRBJ2-2, the V gene TRBV11-2, with D hard to call. Germline values: CDR1 SGHAT, CDR2 FQNNGV. Trimming left V 3 bases short and J 1 base short, with 9 bases between. The CDR3 length is 15 residues. Incomplete CDR3 DNA: TGTGCCAGCAGCTTCTTTAAGGGGAACACCGGGGAG. Its protein is CASSFFKGNTGE. The CDR3 in its entirety is CASSFFKGNTGELFF.

This clone appeared many times. The read terminates 3 residues before the CDR3 end, so the remaining end is supplied by the germline J gene. The chain uses TRBV6-1 and TRBJ1-5, with D tentatively TRBD1 (5 bases). The CDR3 runs to 14 residues. Germline CDR1 and CDR2: MNHNS and SASEGT. Trimming removed 0 bases at V and 4 bases at J, with 7 bases between. The CDR3 spells CASSEAGGNQPQHF. The sequenced CDR3 bases are TGTGCCAGCAGTGAAGCGGGGGGGAATCAGCCC.

There are a few counts of this clone. The read gets to within 3 residues of the CDR3 end, and the germline J gene fills in the rest. V gene TRBV5-6 combines with J gene TRBJ2-5, with 10 bases lining up with TRBD2. With V trimmed by 3 bases and J by 4 bases, 3 bases remained unmatched. CDR3 length equals 14 residues. Germline V gene lookup returns CDR1 SGHDT and CDR2 YYEEEE. The CDR3 bases that were read are TGTGCCAGCAGCTCAATAGCGGGAGGAGAGACC. As protein: CASSSIAGGET. The complete CDR3 reads CASSSIAGGETQYF.

A few counts support this clone. The read terminates 3 residues ahead of where the CDR3 ends, so the germline J gene completes it. J is TRBJ2-5 and V is TRBV2; no definite D call. Trimming left V 5 bases short and J 2 bases short, with 6 bases between. The germline gives CDR1 SNHLY, CDR2 FYNNEI. The CDR3 is 12 amino acids. The CDR3 loop is CASSSTQETQYF. The DNA read from the CDR3 is TGTGCCAGCAGTTCAACACAAGAGACC.

This clone was counted only a few times. The read gets to within 3 residues of the CDR3 end, and the germline J gene fills in the rest. The chain joins TRBV20-1 to TRBJ1-5, with 8 bases matching TRBD1. The V segment lost 4 bases and the J segment 8 bases; nucleotides outside the gene matches: 7. The CDR3 sequence is 13 residues long. The germline V gene encodes CDR1 DFQATT and CDR2 SNEGSKA (reference sequence). CDR3 loop: CSANPTGGEPQHF. The sequenced CDR3 bases are TGCAGTGCTAACCCAACAGGGGGAGAGCCC.

This clone was observed a few times. The read is 3 residues too short to cover the CDR3 end, so that end is filled in from the germline J gene. The gene calls are TRBV11-2 and TRBJ2-7; D call uncertain. The CDR3 has 13 residues. The germline V gene encodes CDR1 SGHAT and CDR2 FQNNGV. Between the trimmed V and J ends, which lost 5 bases and 0 bases, there was a span of 8 bases. CDR3 protein: CASSQGTSYEQYF. The part of the CDR3 DNA that was read is TGTGCCAGCAGCCAAGGCACCTCCTACGAG.

This clone was counted ten times or more. The read finishes 3 residues shy of the CDR3 end, and the germline J gene is used to complete it. J is TRBJ2-6 and V is TRBV19, with a weak D call TRBD2 (5 bases). Trimming stripped 7 bases from V and 2 bases from J, with 12 bases between. Germline V gene sequence: CDR1 LNHDA, CDR2 SQIVND (reference sequence). The CDR3 contains 15 residues. CDR3 in amino acids: CASKSSGTGANVLTF. The CDR3 bases that were read are TGTGCCAGTAAATCGTCGGGGACTGGGGCCAACGTC.

The sample holds many counts of this clone. The CDR3 end is not reached by the read, which stops 3 residues before it; the germline J gene fills it in. The genes are TRBV7-6 and TRBJ2-1, with D possibly being TRBD2 (6 bases). Germline V gene sequence: CDR1 SGHVS, CDR2 FNYEAQ. V was clipped by 3 bases and J by 0 bases, with 15 bases between them. The CDR3 runs 17 residues. Here the CDR3 reads CASSLNLAGSSYNEQFF. CDR3 DNA (partial): TGTGCCAGCAGCTTGAATCTGGCGGGAAGCTCCTACAATGAG.

The sample holds many counts of this clone. The read ends 3 residues shy of where the CDR3 ends; the end is completed using the germline J gene. The V gene is TRBV6-4, the J gene TRBJ2-5; no clear D. Looked up from germline, CDR1 is MRHNA and CDR2 is SNTAGT. CDR3 length: 13 amino acids. The V gene lost 3 bases and the J gene lost 5 bases, with 10 bases spanning the gap. The CDR3 sequence is CASSEYPRETQYF. The covered CDR3 bases are TGTGCCAGCAGTGAATACCCACGGGAGACC.

This clone was picked up many times. Read data end 3 residues before the CDR3 end; the end is taken from the germline J gene. The chain links TRBV10-3 to TRBJ2-3, with 13 bases lining up with TRBD2. Germline CDR1 reads ENHRY; CDR2 reads SYGVKD. The J segment lost 2 bases and the V segment lost 3 bases, leaving 8 bases of the junction unmatched. This CDR3 contains 18 residues. The CDR3 reads CAISDTGLAGEPTDTQYF. The covered CDR3 bases are TGTGCCATCAGTGATACCGGACTAGCGGGAGAACCCACAGATACG.

With regard to this clone: The read falls 3 residues short of the CDR3 end, and the missing part is taken from the germline J gene. This sequence joins TRBV5-1 and TRBJ2-1, with a possible D match to TRBD2 (5 bases). CDR1 and CDR2 (germline): SGHRS, YFSETQ. The CDR3 runs to 15 residues. V lost 4 bases to trimming and J lost 6 bases, with 17 bases between them. The CDR3 spells CASSPLGERVNEQFF. The part of the CDR3 DNA that was read is TGCGCCAGCAGCCCACTAGGTGAACGGGTCAATGAG.

This clone has a handful of counts. The part of the CDR3 DNA that was read is TGTGCCAGCAGGGAACAGAGCCTCTATAATTCACCC. Protein product: CASREQSLYNSP. Given in full, the CDR3 is CASREQSLYNSPLHF. The chain joins TRBV6-2 or TRBV6-3 to TRBJ1-6; no definite D call. The CDR3 extends 3 residues past the end of the read, so its final part is completed from the germline J gene. The germline gives CDR1 MNHEY, CDR2 SVGEGT. V shed 6 bases and J shed 3 bases, with 12 bases lying between them. The CDR3 runs 15 residues.

This clone was recorded many times. The sequenced CDR3 bases are TGTGCCACCAGGGGGGGAGGGTTGAATCAGCCC. Translation: CATRGGGLNQP. The complete CDR3 sequence is CATRGGGLNQPQHF. This chain uses TRBV24-1 with TRBJ1-5, with D possibly TRBD1 on 5 matching bases. The read gets to within 3 residues of the CDR3 end, and the germline J gene fills in the rest. V was shortened by 7 bases and J by 4 bases, with 13 bases between the two germline ends. Germline CDR1 is KGHDR and CDR2 is SFDVKD. CDR3 length equals 14 residues.

In the case of this clone: The read halts 3 residues ahead of the CDR3 end, with the missing end drawn from the germline J gene. The rearrangement joins TRBV6-1 to TRBJ1-2, with D unclear. This CDR3 has 13 amino acids. The V gene's germline CDR1 is MNHNS and CDR2 SASEGT. V was trimmed by 2 bases and J by 1 base, leaving 5 bases between them. CDR3 amino acids: CASSETYNYGYTF. The part of the CDR3 DNA that was read is TGTGCCAGCAGTGAAACCTATAACTATGGC.

This clone was recorded at least ten times. Read data end 3 residues before the CDR3 end; the end is taken from the germline J gene. The chain joins TRBV5-1 to TRBJ2-5, with a possible D match to TRBD1 (6 bases). The ends were cut back, 6 bases at V and 0 bases at J, with 9 bases in the middle. CDR3 size: 13 residues. Germline V gene data show CDR1 as SGHRS and CDR2 as YFSETQ. The CDR3 sequence: CASKGDNQETQYF. The DNA read from the CDR3 is TGCGCCAGCAAGGGGGACAACCAAGAGACC.

As to this clone: The CDR3 end is not reached by the read, which stops 3 residues before it; the germline J gene fills it in. The chain joins TRBV11-2 to TRBJ2-7, with D maybe TRBD2 (6 bases). CDR1 SGHAT and CDR2 FQNNGV come from the germline V gene. The V gene lost 3 bases and the J gene lost 3 bases, with 6 bases spanning the gap. This CDR3 is 12 amino acids long. The CDR3 region is CASSFGGYEQYF. The covered CDR3 bases are TGTGCCAGCAGCTTCGGGGGCTACGAG.

This clone showed up many times. The sequenced fragment ends 3 residues before the CDR3 boundary, so the rest is inferred from the germline J gene. The rearrangement links TRBV7-9 to TRBJ2-1; 7 bases agree with TRBD2. The CDR3 is 15 amino acids. Germline V gene sequence: CDR1 SEHNR, CDR2 FQNEAQ (reference sequence). The V segment lost 4 bases and the J segment 5 bases; nucleotides outside the gene matches: 8. The CDR3 protein is CASSWSGIDDNEQFF. The DNA read from the CDR3 is TGTGCCAGCAGCTGGAGCGGGATTGATGACAATGAG.

With respect to this clone: The CDR3 end falls 3 residues outside the read, so it is completed with the germline J gene. The chain couples TRBV6-1 to TRBJ2-7; 7 bases fit TRBD2. CDR1 and CDR2 from the germline V gene are MNHNS and SASEGT. V was clipped by 4 bases and J by 1 base; unmatched bases: 10. The CDR3 spans 16 residues. The CDR3 loop is CASSVGLVLLSYEQYF. The covered CDR3 bases are TGTGCCAGCAGTGTCGGACTAGTCCTGCTTTCCTACGAG.

Many counts were recorded for this clone. The read ends 3 residues early relative to the CDR3; the germline J gene fills the gap. The gene calls are TRBV5-1 and TRBJ2-3; TRBD2 matches at 10 bases. The CDR3 totals 15 residues. The V and J ends lost 4 bases and 4 bases, in that order; junction bases with no gene match: 6. Germline V gives CDR1 SGHRS, CDR2 YFSETQ. CDR3 region: CASSHLAGVADTQYF. Partial CDR3 DNA: TGCGCCAGCAGCCACCTAGCGGGAGTCGCAGATACG.

This clone has a count of ten or more. The DNA ends 3 residues before the CDR3 does, and the rest of the CDR3 is filled in from the germline J gene. The chain links TRBV2 to TRBJ2-2; 10 bases fit TRBD1. Trimming cost V 5 bases and J 4 bases; bases outside gene matches: 1. From germline, CDR1 is SNHLY and CDR2 FYNNEI. This CDR3 comprises 14 residues. The CDR3 spells CASSRDRGTGELFF. The CDR3 DNA, read in part, is TGTGCCAGCAGTAGGGACAGGGGCACCGGGGAG. The full variable domain, in which reference TRBV2 and TRBJ2-2 provide the parts outside the CDR3, is EPEVTQTPSHQVTQMGQEVILRCVPISNHLYFYWYRQILGQKVEFLVSFYNNEISEKSEIFDDQFSVERPDGSNFTLKIRSTKLEDSAMYFCASSRDRGTGELFFGEGSRLTVL.

This clone was counted many times. The read ends 3 residues shy of where the CDR3 ends; the end is completed using the germline J gene. V gene TRBV4-2 combines with J gene TRBJ1-4; possible D gene TRBD1, 5 bases. Trimming left V 0 bases short and J 7 bases short, with 18 bases between. The CDR3 length is 17 residues. The germline V gene encodes CDR1 LGHNA and CDR2 YNFKEQ. CDR3 bases read: TGTGCCAGCAGCCAAGATCTAGAGAGGGGCGGTTTTGAAAAA. This encodes CASSQDLERGGFEK. The whole CDR3 region reads CASSQDLERGGFEKLFF.

This clone was seen many times. The read ends 3 residues shy of where the CDR3 ends; the end is completed using the germline J gene. This rearrangement joins TRBV20-1 to TRBJ2-6; D might be TRBD1 (6 bases). CDR1 is DFQATT, CDR2 SNEGSKA, per germline (reference sequence). The CDR3 runs to 17 residues. Trimming pared 0 bases from V and 5 bases from J, leaving 17 bases between. The sequenced CDR3 bases are TGCAGTGCTAGAGATCCAAGGACAGCCCTCAGGGCCAACGTC. Encoded protein: CSARDPRTALRANV. The entire CDR3 reads CSARDPRTALRANVLTF.

This clone was observed at least ten times. The sequenced fragment ends 3 residues before the CDR3 boundary, so the rest is inferred from the germline J gene. The V call is TRBV2, the J call TRBJ2-5; D may be TRBD1 (5 bases). Germline V CDR1 and CDR2: SNHLY, FYNNEI. Trimming took 4 bases from V and 5 from J, leaving 11 bases between them. CDR3 length: 13 amino acids. The covered CDR3 bases are TGTGCCAGCAGTGTTTCAGGGTGGGAGACC. Translation: CASSVSGWET. The CDR3 as a whole reads CASSVSGWETQYF.

The sample holds a few counts of this clone. The read finishes 3 residues shy of the CDR3 end, and the germline J gene is used to complete it. The V gene is TRBV2, the J gene TRBJ1-4; TRBD1 agrees at 8 bases. The V segment lost 7 bases and the J segment 2 bases; nucleotides outside the gene matches: 0. The germline gives CDR1 SNHLY, CDR2 FYNNEI. The length of the CDR3 is 13 residues. CDR3 DNA (partial): TGTGCCAGCAACAGGGGGACTAATGAAAAA. As protein: CASNRGTNEK. The full CDR3 reads CASNRGTNEKLFF. Using reference TRBV2 and TRBJ1-4 for the parts outside the CDR3, the full variable domain is EPEVTQTPSHQVTQMGQEVILRCVPISNHLYFYWYRQILGQKVEFLVSFYNNEISEKSEIFDDQFSVERPDGSNFTLKIRSTKLEDSAMYFCASNRGTNEKLFFGSGTQLSVL.

At least ten counts were recorded for this clone. Read sequence stops 3 residues before the CDR3 end, and the germline J gene provides the missing end. This chain joins TRBV5-4 and TRBJ1-2; TRBD1 is a possible D gene (5 bases). This CDR3 spans 12 amino acids. Deletions cut 6 bases from V and 4 bases from J, with 10 bases between. Per germline, CDR1 SGHNT and CDR2 YYREEE (reference sequence). The sequenced CDR3 bases are TGTGCCAGCAAGACAGCATTCTATGGC. It codes for CASKTAFYG. The full-length CDR3 reads as CASKTAFYGYTF.